This record concerns one T cell receptor beta chain sequence. Its antigen is not yet known. Base qualities are not provided; no much larger clone lies one nucleotide away. V and J lose 6 bases and 0 bases, and a span of 9 bases separates them. The cysteine opens and the phenylalanine closes a CDR3 of 15 amino acids. Left in the record is the CDR3 DNA by itself, 45 bases read in frame from the first base. CDR1 is given as SGHTA and CDR2 as FQGNSA, both from the germline V gene. This entry is derived from a study of OX40 agonist ivuxolimab in advanced cancers. With regard to the full study: Ivuxolimab was an agonistic, fully human IgG2 monoclonal antibody directed against OX40 (CD134), a costimulatory receptor. Intravenous ivuxolimab was administered to patients every 2 weeks at six dose levels: 0.01, 0.1, 0.3, 1.5, 3 and 10 mg/kg. Among the 50 to 55 dose-escalation patients, about 19 had hepatocellular carcinoma, about 15 melanoma, 9 renal cell carcinoma and 9 head and neck cancer. In the dose-escalation cohort, 65% to 85% of patients were male, and the mean age was roughly 60 years with a range of roughly 23 to 79. Prior anti-PD-1, anti-PD-L1 or anti-CTLA-4 therapy was permitted, and checkpoint inhibitors had been received by less than 45% of dose-escalation patients. Three dose-escalation patients achieved partial responses, one with hepatocellular carcinoma and two with cutaneous melanoma. Peripheral TCRbeta sequencing aimed to test whether ivuxolimab altered TCR sequence diversity and caused clonal T-cell expansion. The paper reports the monotherapy dose-escalation portion (N of about 47 patients) of the phase I ivuxolimab trial.

Broad study findings and their caveats: After ivuxolimab, more expanded clones were found on average in CD8+ T cells than in CD4+ T cells. The antigen specificity of the clonally expanded peripheral T cells was not determined. In the 0.1-3.0 mg/kg groups, partial responders had among the lowest normalized peripheral clonal expansion, particularly in CD8+ T cells. Low levels of normalized T-cell clonal expansion were also shown by some nonresponding patients. At doses of 0.1 to 3.0 mg/kg, clonal expansion of both CD4+ and CD8+ blood T cells was observed from baseline to week 6.

To sequence the TCRbeta CDR3 region, genomic DNA was isolated from the sorted cells. The immunoSEQ Assay was used to sequence the TCRbeta CDR3 regions. The immuneACCESS repertoire file appears here via TCRdb, limited to in-frame rearrangements. These files lack a portion of the clones; in checked studies, under half of the deficit traces to unresolved V genes, and the cause of the others is not known. Recorded for this sample are about 70,000 clones; about 81% of them occurred a single time. About 5% of the sample goes to the ten largest clones. Patients with autoimmune disease history or receiving systemic immunosuppression were excluded from the trial. Peripheral blood for TCR sequencing was collected from all dose cohorts at baseline, on cycle 4 day 1, and on cycle 7 day 1. Samples came from an open-label, multicenter, first-in-human phase I dose-escalation trial of ivuxolimab. Adults with locally advanced or metastatic melanoma, renal cell carcinoma, hepatocellular carcinoma or head and neck squamous cell carcinoma were enrolled in the trial. Before TCR sequencing, CD4+ and CD8+ T cells were separately sorted from peripheral blood.

Recombination connected TRBV7-2 to TRBJ2-6; the D segment cannot be called with confidence. Specimen: CD4+ or CD8+ T cells sorted from blood, collected in a trial of the OX40 agonist ivuxolimab. The clonotype originates from an adult with an advanced solid tumor such as melanoma, head and neck, liver or kidney cancer. For the CDR3, the sequence is CASSLDLSGANVLTF. The DNA sequence is given as TGTGCCAGCAGTTTGGATCTCTCTGGGGCCAACGTCCTGACTTTC.